The 21 T cell receptor beta chains reported below all come from one sample, sequenced in a study of cytomegalovirus exposure and HLA in healthy donors. Vbeta (60) and Jbeta (13) primers were used in the PCR. Repertoires were generated with immunoSEQ multiplex PCR, while TCRdb's copy carries only in-frame clones and drops some. The table lists some 150,000 clones, 8.9% of them singletons. Source material: PBMCs. The receptors were gathered from a woman aged 35 to 49 in good health and CMV-seropositive.

The chain carries TRBV10-2 and TRBJ1-2; D possibly corresponds to TRBD1 (5 bases). Trimming left V 3 bases short and J 6 bases short, with 8 bases between. Germline CDR1 WSHSY, CDR2 SAAADI. CDR3 length: 12 residues. CDR3 DNA: TGCGCCAGCAGTGAACCGGGGGATGGCTACACCTTC. Its protein product is CASSEPGDGYTF.

This sequence joins TRBV7-6 and TRBJ2-2, with no clear D. The CDR3 length is 13 residues. Germline V CDR1 and CDR2: SGHVS, FNYEAQ. V was trimmed by 4 bases and J by 1 base, leaving 4 bases between them. This chain's CDR3 is CASSSLNTGELFF. The CDR3 DNA reads as TGTGCCAGCAGCTCCTTGAACACCGGGGAGCTGTTTTTT.

This rearrangement joins TRBV29-1 to TRBJ1-1, with 7 positions matching TRBD1. Losses at the gene ends were 7 bases for V and 7 bases for J; bases not matched to a gene: 6. CDR1 SQVTM and CDR2 ANQGSEA come from the germline V gene. The CDR3 totals 11 residues. CDR3 region: CSAGTAFEAFF. The CDR3 DNA follows: TGCAGCGCCGGGACAGCCTTTGAAGCTTTCTTT.

A few counts support this clone. The V call is TRBV2, the J call TRBJ2-2; 7 bases match TRBD2. The CDR3 runs 15 residues. CDR1 SNHLY and CDR2 FYNNEI come from the germline V gene. V lost 2 bases to trimming and J lost 2 bases; unmatched junction nucleotides: 2. The CDR3: CASSELAVNTGELFF. The CDR3, as DNA: TGTGCCAGCAGTGAACTAGCGGTTAACACCGGGGAGCTGTTTTTT.

This chain connects TRBV9 to TRBJ2-2, with 7 bases aligning to TRBD1. Per the germline V gene, CDR1 is SGDLS and CDR2 is YYNGEE. This CDR3 region has 14 residues. Trimming removed 3 bases from V and 1 base from J; junction bases left unmatched: 0. The CDR3 protein is CASSGTGNTGELFF. CDR3 nucleotides: TGTGCCAGCAGCGGGACAGGGAACACCGGGGAGCTGTTTTTT.

This clone has only a few counts. This sequence joins TRBV2 and TRBJ1-3; no reliable D call. CDR3 length equals 15 residues. The germline CDR1 and CDR2 sequences are SNHLY and FYNNEI. Trimming pared 3 bases from V and 9 bases from J, leaving 18 bases between. The CDR3 DNA sequence: TGTGCCAGCAGTGATGGCACGTTGGGAGCTAGCACCATATATTTT. Its protein product is CASSDGTLGASTIYF.

This clone appeared a few times. The chain links TRBV29-1 to TRBJ1-3, with D perhaps TRBD1 (5 bases). V lost 7 bases and J lost 2, with 9 bases in between. The CDR3 loop spans 12 amino acids. Germline V CDR1 and CDR2: SQVTM, ANQGSEA. Here the CDR3 DNA reads TGCAGCGCAACGGACACTGGAAACACCATATATTTT. Amino acid sequence: CSATDTGNTIYF.

The DNA of the CDR3 is TGTGCCAGCAGTGAAGTCAGGACGGGAGCTAACTATGGCTACACCTTC. This sequence encodes CASSEVRTGANYGYTF. V gene TRBV6-1 combines with J gene TRBJ1-2; D uncertain. The V gene's germline CDR1 is MNHNS and CDR2 SASEGT. The CDR3 consists of 16 residues. Trimming pared 1 base from V and 0 bases from J, leaving 12 bases between.

This chain links TRBV7-6 with TRBJ1-4; 11 nucleotides line up with TRBD1. CDR3 length: 15 residues. With V trimmed by 5 bases and J by 8 bases, 7 bases remained unmatched. CDR1 is SGHVS, CDR2 FNYEAQ, per germline. For the CDR3, the DNA is TGTGCCAGCAGCCCCGGGACAGGGGGAAACGAAAAACTGTTTTTT. Translation gives CASSPGTGGNEKLFF.

The chain carries TRBV5-1 and TRBJ2-3; 9 positions agree with TRBD2. V lost 0 bases, J lost 2 bases, and 4 bases stayed unmatched. Per the germline V gene, CDR1 is SGHRS and CDR2 is YFSETQ. The length of the CDR3 is 16 residues. The chain's CDR3 is CASSLVAGGNTDTQYF. CDR3 in DNA: TGCGCCAGCAGCTTGGTGGCGGGGGGGAACACAGATACGCAGTATTTT. The full variable domain, completed using reference TRBV5-1 and TRBJ2-3, is KAGVTQTPRYLIKTRGQQVTLSCSPISGHRSVSWYQQTPGQGLQFLFEYFSETQRNKGNFPGRFSGRQFSNSRSEMNVSTLELGDSALYLCASSLVAGGNTDTQYFGPGTRLTVL.

With regard to this clone: Other DNA sequences of this sample code for an identical CDR3. The CDR3, as DNA: TGTGCCAGCGGGACAGGGGGCCTAAAATTCTACGAGCAGTACTTC. Protein: CASGTGGLKFYEQYF. The chain has TRBV6-5 and TRBJ2-7; 12 bases are a match to TRBD1. The CDR3 runs to 15 residues. Trimming at V came to 8 bases and at J to 3 bases, leaving 8 bases not matched to a gene. Germline lookup yields CDR1 MNHEY and CDR2 SVGAGI.

This clone was found a few times. The chain joins TRBV5-1 to TRBJ2-5; a weak D match, TRBD2 (6 bases). The germline V gene encodes CDR1 SGHRS and CDR2 YFSETQ. The CDR3 covers 18 residues. Trimming took off 2 bases at V and 0 bases at J, with 20 bases between the two ends. CDR3 bases: TGCGCCAGCAGCTTAGGCGGGGCCTACCTCCCCTACCAAGAGACCCAGTACTTC. It specifies CASSLGGAYLPYQETQYF.

This clone was picked up a small number of times. The J gene is TRBJ2-1, the V gene TRBV5-5; the D gene is possibly TRBD2 (7 bases). This CDR3 contains 16 residues. CDR1 and CDR2 from the germline V gene are SGHKS and YYEKEE (reference sequence). V lost 3 bases and J lost 8, with 21 bases in between. The CDR3 here is CASSSGRRGPRDEQFF. The CDR3 DNA reads as TGTGCCAGCAGCTCCGGTCGGCGGGGGCCGAGGGATGAGCAGTTCTTC.

The CDR3 loop reads CASSPDITGELFF. CDR3 nucleotides: TGTGCCAGCAGCCCTGACATTACCGGGGAGCTGTTTTTT. The chain carries TRBV11-2 and TRBJ2-2, with D uncertain. Germline values: CDR1 SGHAT, CDR2 FQNNGV. The CDR3 contains 13 residues. Deletions cut 5 bases from V and 5 bases from J, with 9 bases between.

This clone was counted only a few times. The chain recombines TRBV13 with TRBJ2-7, with TRBD2 matching 8 bases. The germline gives CDR1 PRHDT, CDR2 FYEKMQ (reference sequence). The length of the CDR3 is 15 residues. V lost 3 bases, J lost 5 bases, and 9 bases stayed unmatched. The CDR3 reads CASSFKESGGNEQYF. In DNA, the CDR3 is TGTGCCAGCAGCTTCAAAGAAAGCGGGGGAAACGAGCAGTACTTC. Supplemented by reference TRBV13 and TRBJ2-7, the full variable domain reads AAGVIQSPRHLIKEKRETATLKCYPIPRHDTVYWYQQGPGQDPQFLISFYEKMQSDKGSIPDRFSAQQFSDYHSELNMSSLELGDSALYFCASSFKESGGNEQYFGPGTRLTVT.

This clone was observed a few times. V usage is TRBV9 and J usage is TRBJ1-1; 7 nucleotides line up with TRBD1. Trimming took 3 bases from V and 3 from J; bases not matched to a gene: 11. The germline gives CDR1 SGDLS, CDR2 YYNGEE. This CDR3 spans 16 amino acids. For the CDR3, the DNA is TGTGCCAGCAGCGCGGGACAGTCCCCGGGGGACACTGAAGCTTTCTTT. This gives the protein CASSAGQSPGDTEAFF.

CDR3 region: CASRKTGLDTEAFF. CDR3 sequence (DNA): TGTGCCAGCAGGAAGACAGGGTTGGACACTGAAGCTTTCTTT. The chain links TRBV2 to TRBJ1-1, with 7 bases that match TRBD1. This CDR3 is 14 amino acids long. J lost 3 bases, V lost 6 bases, and 7 bases had no gene match. Germline CDR1 SNHLY, CDR2 FYNNEI.

This chain uses TRBV2 with TRBJ1-1, with a tentative D call TRBD1 (5 bases). This CDR3 contains 13 residues. Germline V gene lookup returns CDR1 SNHLY and CDR2 FYNNEI. V was pared by 6 bases and J by 4 bases, with 12 bases between. CDR3 sequence reads: CASRGEVGTEAFF. CDR3 in DNA: TGTGCCAGCAGAGGGGAGGTCGGCACTGAAGCTTTCTTT.

This chain links TRBV19 with TRBJ1-1, with 8 bases lining up with TRBD1. The V segment lost 6 bases and the J segment 1 base; nucleotides outside the gene matches: 4. This CDR3 comprises 14 residues. Germline V gives CDR1 LNHDA, CDR2 SQIVND (reference sequence). The CDR3 region is CASRPQGANTEAFF. The CDR3 DNA is TGTGCCAGTAGGCCCCAGGGGGCGAACACTGAAGCTTTCTTT.

Regarding this clone: The same CDR3 is also encoded by other DNA sequences in this sample. The genes are TRBV4-3 and TRBJ1-1, with 8 bases identical to TRBD1. This CDR3 has 13 residues. Trimming cost V 2 bases and J 7 bases; bases outside gene matches: 3. In germline, CDR1 is LGHNA, CDR2 YSLEER. The CDR3 loop is CASSQKQGDEAFF. In DNA form, the CDR3 reads TGCGCCAGCAGCCAAAAACAGGGGGATGAAGCTTTCTTT.

Note on this clone: The junction does not match germline at one end; this may be a read error. Other DNA sequences in the same sample also yield this CDR3. The rearrangement joins TRBV5-1 to TRBJ2-5; 8 positions agree with TRBD1. This CDR3 spans 16 amino acids. Looked up from germline, CDR1 is SGHRS and CDR2 is YFSETQ. In DNA, the CDR3 is TGCGCAAGCAGCCCGCTGGCGACAGGGGTTGGGGAGACCCAGTACTTC. Protein sequence: CASSPLATGVGETQYF.